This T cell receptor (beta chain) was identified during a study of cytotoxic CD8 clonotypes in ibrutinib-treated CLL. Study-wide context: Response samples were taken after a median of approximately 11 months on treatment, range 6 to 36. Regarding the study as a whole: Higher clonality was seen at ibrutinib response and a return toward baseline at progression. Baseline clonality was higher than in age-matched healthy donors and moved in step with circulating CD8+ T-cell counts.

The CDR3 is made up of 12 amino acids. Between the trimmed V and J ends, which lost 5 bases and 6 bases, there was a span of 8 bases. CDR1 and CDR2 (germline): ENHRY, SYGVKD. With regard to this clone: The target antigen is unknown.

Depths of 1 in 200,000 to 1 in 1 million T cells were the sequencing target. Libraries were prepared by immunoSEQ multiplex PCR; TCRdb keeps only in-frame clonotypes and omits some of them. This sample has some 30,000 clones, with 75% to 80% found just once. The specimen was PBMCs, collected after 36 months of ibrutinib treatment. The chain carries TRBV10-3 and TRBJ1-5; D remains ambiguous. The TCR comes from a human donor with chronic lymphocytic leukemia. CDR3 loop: CAISSGGQPQHF. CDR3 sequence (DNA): TGTGCCATCAGTTCAGGTGGTCAGCCCCAGCATTTT.